The 18 T cell receptor beta chains reported below all come from one sample, sequenced in a study of blood T cell repertoires in COVID-19. Sequenced by immunoSEQ multiplex PCR; TCRdb stores in-frame clones only, minus some. Of about 160,000 clones listed, 90% to 95% are singletons. Input material: peripheral blood. The receptors come from a woman aged 45-65 years with acute or convalescent COVID-19.

V and J are TRBV29-1 and TRBJ2-5, with 7 bases lining up with TRBD1. Germline loops: CDR1 SQVTM, CDR2 ANQGSEA. This CDR3 contains 14 residues. The junction had 11 bases not matched to a gene; V was cut back by 7 bases and J by 3 bases. The CDR3 DNA follows: TGCAGCGCCCCCCTTTCCGACAGGGAAGAGACCCAGTACTTC. It translates to CSAPLSDREETQYF.

The V and J genes are TRBV5-8 and TRBJ2-7; perhaps TRBD2 as D (6 bases). The CDR3 spans 15 residues. The germline V gene has CDR1 SGHTS and CDR2 YDEGEE. Trimming stripped 3 bases from V and 7 bases from J, with 20 bases between. The CDR3 region is CASSSGLGGSEEQYF. Written as DNA, the CDR3 is TGTGCCAGCAGCTCGGGACTGGGGGGTTCCGAGGAGCAGTACTTC.

The CDR3 nucleotides are TGTGCCAGCAGCTCCTGGGTTGTTGGGACTTCGGTGAACACTGAAGCTTTCTTT. This gives the protein CASSSWVVGTSVNTEAFF. J is TRBJ1-1 and V is TRBV7-8; possibly TRBD1 for D (5 bases). The ends were cut back, 4 bases at V and 0 bases at J, with 21 bases in the middle. The CDR3 runs to 18 residues. The germline gives CDR1 SGHVS, CDR2 FQNEAQ.

The chain carries TRBV21-1 and TRBJ1-1. TRBV21-1 is a listed pseudogene. There are 16 residues in the CDR3. Here the CDR3 DNA reads TGTGCCAGCAGCAAAGGGCGGGGGGACAGGAACACTGAAGCTTTCTTT. Amino acid sequence: CASSKGRGDRNTEAFF.

The chain couples TRBV7-9 to TRBJ1-2; weak D call: TRBD1 (5 bases). Trimming took 9 bases from V and 6 from J, leaving 29 bases between them. The CDR3 has 17 amino acids. CDR1 and CDR2 from the germline V gene are SEHNR and FQNEAQ (reference sequence). This CDR3 reads CASFTREGPRGEDGYTF. The CDR3 DNA reads TGTGCCAGTTTTACTCGGGAGGGGCCAAGAGGAGAGGATGGCTACACCTTC. Together with reference TRBV7-9 and TRBJ1-2, the CDR3 gives the full variable domain: DTGVSQNPRHKITKRGQNVTFRCDPISEHNRLYWYRQTLGQGPEFLTYFQNEAQLEKSRLLSDRFSAERPKGSFSTLEIQRTEQGDSAMYLCASFTREGPRGEDGYTFGSGTRLTVV.

This sequence joins TRBV5-6 and TRBJ2-1; D is ambiguous. The germline V gene encodes CDR1 SGHDT and CDR2 YYEEEE. This CDR3 is built from 12 residues. Deletions cut 0 bases from V and 6 bases from J, with 4 bases between. The CDR3 region has the DNA TGTGCCAGCAGCTTGGGGGCCAATGAGCAGTTCTTC. It translates to CASSLGANEQFF.

V usage is TRBV10-2 and J usage is TRBJ2-1, with D perhaps TRBD2 (5 bases). Germline V lookup: CDR1 WSHSY, CDR2 SAAADI. The germline V and J ends were trimmed by 7 bases and 10 bases, with 20 bases remaining between them. The CDR3 is 14 residues long. In DNA form, the CDR3 reads TGCGCCAGCAAATATAGGTTAGAGGGCCAGGAGCAGTTCTTC. Protein sequence: CASKYRLEGQEQFF.

In this sample, this clone turned up once. The rearrangement uses TRBV2 and TRBJ2-5, with TRBD2 matching 7 bases. This CDR3 is built from 15 residues. J lost 2 bases, V lost 4 bases, and 7 bases had no gene match. Germline V gene data show CDR1 as SNHLY and CDR2 as FYNNEI. The CDR3 DNA reads as TGTGCCAGCAGTGTGGGCGGGAGCACTCAAGAGACCCAGTACTTC. Translating it yields CASSVGGSTQETQYF.

Remarks on this clone: The final CDR3 position lacks the conserved phenylalanine or tryptophan, pointing to a likely read error. The DNA is omitted, as the CDR3 cannot be located on it reliably, and the CDR3 follows TCRdb's listing. V gene TRBV30 combines with J gene TRBJ1-2; TRBD1, the table's D call, was not compared with the DNA. Per germline, CDR1 GTSNPN and CDR2 SVGIG (reference sequence). Termini included, the CDR3 measures 14 amino acids. This CDR3 is CAWSPGGLTGGSFY.

V is TRBV6-5 and J is TRBJ1-3; TRBD1 agrees at 9 bases. This CDR3 spans 16 amino acids. The junction had 8 bases not matched to a gene; V was cut back by 4 bases and J by 4 bases. The V gene's germline CDR1 is MNHEY and CDR2 SVGAGI. This CDR3 is CASSLHRGQRGNTIYF. The CDR3 DNA sequence: TGTGCCAGCAGTTTGCACAGGGGGCAGAGGGGAAACACCATATATTTT.

The chain recombines TRBV6-6 with TRBJ1-6; 10 bases fit TRBD1. The CDR3 spans 15 residues. Germline assignment: CDR1 MNHNY and CDR2 SVGAGI (reference sequence). V was clipped by 2 bases and J by 9 bases; unmatched bases: 4. The CDR3 DNA follows: TGTGCCAGCAGTTACGGGGACAGGGGCGGTTCACCCCTCCACTTT. Its protein product is CASSYGDRGGSPLHF.

The V call is TRBV7-8, the J call TRBJ1-4; D is unclear. Germline values: CDR1 SGHVS, CDR2 FQNEAQ. The CDR3 is made up of 18 amino acids. Deletions cut 2 bases from V and 6 bases from J, with 22 bases between. CDR3 DNA: TGTGCCAGCAGCTTAAGAGTGGAGGTGGCGCGGCGGGATGAAAAACTGTTTTTT. The encoded protein is CASSLRVEVARRDEKLFF.

The chain joins TRBV18 to TRBJ1-2; D is unresolved. V was cut by 3 bases and J by 0 bases, with 5 bases left in between. The CDR3 contains 13 residues. CDR1 KGHSH and CDR2 LQKENI come from the germline V gene. CDR3 loop: CASSPAANYGYTF. The CDR3 bases are TGTGCCAGCTCACCGGCAGCTAACTATGGCTACACCTTC.

J is TRBJ2-1 and V is TRBV2; possible D gene TRBD2, 5 bases. The CDR3 covers 13 residues. Germline V gene data show CDR1 as SNHLY and CDR2 as FYNNEI. Trimming cost V 7 bases and J 7 bases, with 14 bases left between them. CDR3 bases: TGTGCCAGCATGGGAGTGGGATGGAATGAGCAGTTCTTC. Translation gives CASMGVGWNEQFF.

The CDR3 DNA reads as TGTGCTAGTGGTCCCCCTAGTAATGGAAACACCATATATTTT. Protein: CASGPPSNGNTIYF. The chain has TRBV12-5 and TRBJ1-3, with D uncertain. Trimming took 5 bases from V and 3 from J, leaving 11 bases between them. In germline, CDR1 is LGHNT, CDR2 FRNRAP. CDR3 length equals 14 residues.

The J gene is TRBJ2-7, the V gene TRBV4-3, with TRBD2 as a possible D gene (6 bases). The V gene lost 1 base and the J gene lost 7 bases, with 14 bases spanning the gap. Germline lookup yields CDR1 LGHNA and CDR2 YSLEER. This CDR3 spans 14 amino acids. DNA for the CDR3: TGCGCCAGCAGCCAAGCGGTGACTAGGGTTGAGCAGTACTTC. This codes for CASSQAVTRVEQYF.

This rearrangement joins TRBV7-3 to TRBJ2-1; 13 bases are a match to TRBD2. This CDR3 has 16 amino acids. V dropped 6 bases and J dropped 4; count of bases not matched to a gene: 6. Germline V gives CDR1 SGHTA, CDR2 FQGTGA. CDR3 protein: CASSSPGLAGYNEQFF. The CDR3 nucleotides read TGTGCCAGCAGTTCCCCGGGACTAGCGGGGTACAATGAGCAGTTCTTC.

V and J are TRBV29-1 and TRBJ2-1; D remains ambiguous. The V end lost 3 bases, the J end lost 6 bases, and 21 bases lay between the germline ends. Germline-derived CDR1 and CDR2 are SQVTM and ANQGSEA. There are 16 residues in the CDR3. The CDR3 region is CSVDALGLQTGNEQFF. Here the CDR3 DNA reads TGCAGCGTTGACGCCCTGGGCCTCCAAACTGGCAATGAGCAGTTCTTC.